This T cell receptor beta chain was documented in a study of T cell repertoires in cytomegalovirus infection. Whole-study findings and limits: Frequencies of public TCR beta families were cumulated, and this identified carriers of CMV plus the relevant HLA. Predominance within the ex vivo response was attributable to HLA-C-restricted CMV-specific TCR beta clonotypes.

TCRdb reprocessed the reads via MiXCR and lists one record per CDR3 protein. The sample lists approximately 150,000 distinct CDR3 sequences, about 6% occurring once. The germline V and J ends were trimmed by 1 base and 6 bases, with 7 bases remaining between them. CDR3 length equals 12 residues. Germline CDR1 and CDR2: SGHDT and YYEEEE. There are a few counts of this clonotype. Its antigen is not identified. The chain joins TRBV5-6 to TRBJ1-2, with D hard to call. The sequence derives from a human donor in good health (CMV status not recorded). Some clones in this sample may be carry-over from other donors' samples. The specimen was PBMCs. The CDR3 DNA is TGTGCCAGCAGCTTGAATGGGGATGGCTACACCTTC. Its protein product is CASSLNGDGYTF.